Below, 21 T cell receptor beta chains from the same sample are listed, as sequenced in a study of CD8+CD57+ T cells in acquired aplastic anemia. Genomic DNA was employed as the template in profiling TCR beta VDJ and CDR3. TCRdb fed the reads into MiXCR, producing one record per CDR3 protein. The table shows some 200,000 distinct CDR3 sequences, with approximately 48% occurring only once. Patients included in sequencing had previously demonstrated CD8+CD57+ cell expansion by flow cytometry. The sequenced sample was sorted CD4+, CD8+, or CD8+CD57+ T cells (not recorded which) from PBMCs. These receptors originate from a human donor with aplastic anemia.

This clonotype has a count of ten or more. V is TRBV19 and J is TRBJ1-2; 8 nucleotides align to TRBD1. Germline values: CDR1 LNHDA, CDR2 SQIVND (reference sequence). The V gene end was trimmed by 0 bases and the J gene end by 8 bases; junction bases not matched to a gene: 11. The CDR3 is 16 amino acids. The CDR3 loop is CASSIDRPQGAEGYTF. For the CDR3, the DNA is TGTGCCAGTAGTATAGATCGGCCGCAGGGGGCGGAAGGCTACACCTTC. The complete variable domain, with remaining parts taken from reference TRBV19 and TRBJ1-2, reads DGGITQSPKYLFRKEGQNVTLSCEQNLNHDAMYWYRQDPGQGLRLIYYSQIVNDFQKGDIAEGYSVSREKKESFPLTVTSAQKNPTAFYLCASSIDRPQGAEGYTFGSGTRLTVV.

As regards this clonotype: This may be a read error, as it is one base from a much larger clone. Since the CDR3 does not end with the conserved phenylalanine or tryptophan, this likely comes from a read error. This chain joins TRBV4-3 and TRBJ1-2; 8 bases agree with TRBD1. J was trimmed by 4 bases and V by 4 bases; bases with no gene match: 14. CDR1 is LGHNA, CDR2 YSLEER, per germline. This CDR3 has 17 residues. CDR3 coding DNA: TGCGCCAGCAGCCGGGGAACCACAGGGGGTGACAGCTATGGCTACACCCTC. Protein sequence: CASSRGTTGGDSYGYTL.

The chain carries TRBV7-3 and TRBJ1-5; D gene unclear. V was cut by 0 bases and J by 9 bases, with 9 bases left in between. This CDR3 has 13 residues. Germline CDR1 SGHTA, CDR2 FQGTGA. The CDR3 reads CASSLTPESPQHF. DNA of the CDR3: TGTGCCAGCAGCTTAACTCCCGAATCGCCCCAGCATTTT.

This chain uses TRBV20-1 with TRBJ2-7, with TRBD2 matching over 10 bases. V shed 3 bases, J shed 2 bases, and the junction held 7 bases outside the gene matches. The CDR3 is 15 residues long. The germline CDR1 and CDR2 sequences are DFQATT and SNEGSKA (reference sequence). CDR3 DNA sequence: TGCAGTGCTAGGGGAGCGGGAGGGCTAACCTACGAGCAGTACTTC. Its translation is CSARGAGGLTYEQYF.

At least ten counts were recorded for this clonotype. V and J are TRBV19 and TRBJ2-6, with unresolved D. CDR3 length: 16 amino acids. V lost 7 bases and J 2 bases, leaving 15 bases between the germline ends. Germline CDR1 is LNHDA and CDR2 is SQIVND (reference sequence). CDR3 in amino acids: CASTTPMTAGANVLTF. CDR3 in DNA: TGTGCCAGTACCACCCCCATGACTGCTGGGGCCAACGTCCTGACTTTC.

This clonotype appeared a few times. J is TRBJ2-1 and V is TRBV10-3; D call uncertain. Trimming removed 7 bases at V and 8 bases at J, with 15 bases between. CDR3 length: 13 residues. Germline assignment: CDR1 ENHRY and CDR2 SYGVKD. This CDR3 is CAITDPWVHEQFF. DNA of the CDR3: TGTGCCATCACCGACCCCTGGGTCCATGAGCAGTTCTTC.

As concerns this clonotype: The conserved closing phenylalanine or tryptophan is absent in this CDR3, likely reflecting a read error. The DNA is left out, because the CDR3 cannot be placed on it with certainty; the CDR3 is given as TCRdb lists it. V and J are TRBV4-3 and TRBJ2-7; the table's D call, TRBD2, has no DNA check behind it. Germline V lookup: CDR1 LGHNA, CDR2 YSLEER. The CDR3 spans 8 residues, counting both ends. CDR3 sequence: CASSQEAG.

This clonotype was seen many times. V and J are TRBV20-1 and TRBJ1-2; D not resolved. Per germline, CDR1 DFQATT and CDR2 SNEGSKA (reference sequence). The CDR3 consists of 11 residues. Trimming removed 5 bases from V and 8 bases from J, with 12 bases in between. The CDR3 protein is CSALTALGYTF. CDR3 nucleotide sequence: TGCAGTGCTTTAACAGCCTTAGGCTACACCTTC.

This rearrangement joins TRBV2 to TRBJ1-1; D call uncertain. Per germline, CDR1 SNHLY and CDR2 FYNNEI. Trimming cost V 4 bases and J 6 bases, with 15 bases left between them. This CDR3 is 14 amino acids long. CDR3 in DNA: TGTGCCAGCAGTGCTCCCACCCAGGTCGCTGAAGCTTTCTTT. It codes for CASSAPTQVAEAFF.

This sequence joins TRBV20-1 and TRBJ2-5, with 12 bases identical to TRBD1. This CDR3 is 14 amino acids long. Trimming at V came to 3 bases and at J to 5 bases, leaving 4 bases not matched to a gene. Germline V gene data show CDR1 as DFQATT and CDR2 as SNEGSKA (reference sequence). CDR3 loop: CSASGTGGLETQYF. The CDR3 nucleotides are TGCAGTGCTAGCGGGACAGGGGGCTTGGAGACCCAGTACTTC.

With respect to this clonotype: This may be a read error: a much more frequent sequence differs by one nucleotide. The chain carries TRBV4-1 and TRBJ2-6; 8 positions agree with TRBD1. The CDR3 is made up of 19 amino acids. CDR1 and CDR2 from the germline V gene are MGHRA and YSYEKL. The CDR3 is CASSQDWRTGRSGVNALTF. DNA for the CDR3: TGCGCCAGCAGCCAAGATTGGAGGACAGGGCGCTCTGGGGTCAACGCCCTGACTTTC.

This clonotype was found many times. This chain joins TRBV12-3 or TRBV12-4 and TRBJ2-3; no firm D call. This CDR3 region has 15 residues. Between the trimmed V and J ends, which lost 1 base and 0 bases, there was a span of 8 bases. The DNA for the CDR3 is TGTGCCAGCAGTTTAGGTGGAACTAGCACAGATACGCAGTATTTT. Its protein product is CASSLGGTSTDTQYF.

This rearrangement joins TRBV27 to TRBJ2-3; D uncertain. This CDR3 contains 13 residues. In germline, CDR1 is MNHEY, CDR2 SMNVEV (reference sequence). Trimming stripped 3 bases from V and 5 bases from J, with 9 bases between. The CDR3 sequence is CASSFAGEDTQYF. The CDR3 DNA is TGTGCCAGCAGTTTTGCAGGAGAAGATACGCAGTATTTT.

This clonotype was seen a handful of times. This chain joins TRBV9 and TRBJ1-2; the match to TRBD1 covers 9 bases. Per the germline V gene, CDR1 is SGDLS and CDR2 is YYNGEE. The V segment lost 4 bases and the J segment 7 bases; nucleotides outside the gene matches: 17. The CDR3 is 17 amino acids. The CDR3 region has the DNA TGTGCCAGCAGCTATTCCTACAGGGGGCGCTTGAGCAGTGGCTACACCTTC. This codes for CASSYSYRGRLSSGYTF.

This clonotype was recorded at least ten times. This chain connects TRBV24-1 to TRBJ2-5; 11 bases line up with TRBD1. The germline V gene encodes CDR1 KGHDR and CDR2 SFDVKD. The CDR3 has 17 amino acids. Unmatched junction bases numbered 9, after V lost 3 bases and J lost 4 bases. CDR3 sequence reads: CATSDLPGQGVGETQYF. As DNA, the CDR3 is TGTGCCACCAGTGATCTCCCGGGACAGGGGGTTGGAGAGACCCAGTACTTC.

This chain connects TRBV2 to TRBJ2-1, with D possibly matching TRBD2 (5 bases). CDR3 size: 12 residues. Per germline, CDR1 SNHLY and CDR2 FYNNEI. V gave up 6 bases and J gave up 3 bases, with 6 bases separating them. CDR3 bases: TGTGCCAGCAGAGGACTCTACAATGAGCAGTTCTTC. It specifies CASRGLYNEQFF.

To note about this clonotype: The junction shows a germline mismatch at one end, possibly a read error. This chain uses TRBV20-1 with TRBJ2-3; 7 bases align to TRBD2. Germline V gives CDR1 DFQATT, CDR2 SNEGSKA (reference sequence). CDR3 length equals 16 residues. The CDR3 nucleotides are TGCAGTGCTAGGGGCGGGAGTACGGCTAGCACAGGTACGCAGTATTTT. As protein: CSARGGSTASTGTQYF.

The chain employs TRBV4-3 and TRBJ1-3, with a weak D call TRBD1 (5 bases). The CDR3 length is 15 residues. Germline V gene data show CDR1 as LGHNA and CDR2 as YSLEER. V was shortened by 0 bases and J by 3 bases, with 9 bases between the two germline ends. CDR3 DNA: TGCGCCAGCAGCCAAGATTCAGGGTTTGGAAACACCATATATTTT. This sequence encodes CASSQDSGFGNTIYF.

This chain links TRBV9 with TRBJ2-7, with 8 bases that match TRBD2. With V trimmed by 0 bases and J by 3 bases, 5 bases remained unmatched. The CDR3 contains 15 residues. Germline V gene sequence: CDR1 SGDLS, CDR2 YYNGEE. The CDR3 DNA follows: TGTGCCAGCAGCGTAGATCCGGGAGGGATCTACGAGCAGTACTTC. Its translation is CASSVDPGGIYEQYF.

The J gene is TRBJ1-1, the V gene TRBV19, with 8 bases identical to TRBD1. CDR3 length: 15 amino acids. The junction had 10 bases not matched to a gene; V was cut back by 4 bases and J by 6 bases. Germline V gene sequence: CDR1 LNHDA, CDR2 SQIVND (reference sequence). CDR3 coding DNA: TGTGCCAGTAGTACACGGACAGGGCTGGGGGCTGAAGCTTTCTTT. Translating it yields CASSTRTGLGAEAFF.

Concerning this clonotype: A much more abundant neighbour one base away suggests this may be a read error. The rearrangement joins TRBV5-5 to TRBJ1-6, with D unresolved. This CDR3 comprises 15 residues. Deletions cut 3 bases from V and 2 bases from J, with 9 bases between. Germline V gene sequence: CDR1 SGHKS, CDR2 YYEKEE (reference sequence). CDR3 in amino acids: CASSSASPYNSPLHF. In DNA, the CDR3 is TGTGCCAGCAGCTCGGCCAGCCCCTATAATTCACCCCTCCACTTT.